One sample yielded the 15 T cell receptor beta chains listed below, sequenced in a study of beta chain features in type 1 diabetes. The study's findings and limits: In all four CD4+ subsets, TCRB CDR3 length was significantly, moderately reduced in type 1 diabetes.

Their antigen targets remain unknown. Every isolated RNA sample was fully reverse transcribed, so sequencing captured expressed TCRB transcripts. Assay: immunoSEQ multiplex PCR; the TCRdb copy retains only in-frame clones and omits some. There are around 140,000 clones in the sample; 7% to 10% occur only once, and 0.6% to 0.9% lies in the top ten. Source material: central memory CD4+ T cells from blood. Receptors were obtained from a man aged 25 to 40 with type 1 diabetes.

J is TRBJ2-5 and V is TRBV4-3; 7 nucleotides match TRBD1. CDR1 and CDR2 (germline): LGHNA, YSLEER. V shed 1 base and J 4 bases; nucleotides not matched to a gene: 6. This CDR3 has 15 residues. CDR3 loop: CASSQGVGGGETQYF. In nucleotides, the CDR3 is TGCGCCAGCAGCCAAGGGGTAGGGGGCGGAGAGACCCAGTACTTC.

In this sample, this clone turned up a few times. The CDR3 region is CASSQSTGGNGYTF. In DNA, the CDR3 is TGTGCCAGCAGCCAATCGACAGGGGGGAATGGCTACACCTTC. This chain uses TRBV16 with TRBJ1-2, with 9 bases lining up with TRBD1. This CDR3 has 14 amino acids. Unmatched junction bases numbered 2, after V lost 0 bases and J lost 6 bases. Looked up from germline, CDR1 is KGHSY and CDR2 is FQNENV.

This chain uses TRBV7-2 with TRBJ2-1, with unresolved D. This CDR3 is 13 amino acids long. Germline V gene data show CDR1 as SGHTA and CDR2 as FQGNSA. Trimming shortened V by 2 bases and J by 5 bases, and 7 bases separated the two germline ends. The CDR3 DNA follows: TGTGCCAGCAGCTTATACTATAACAATGAGCAGTTCTTC. Protein product: CASSLYYNNEQFF.

V gene TRBV7-2 combines with J gene TRBJ1-6, with 9 nucleotides matching TRBD1. Germline trimming cut 6 bases from V and 7 bases from J; bases unmatched to any gene: 7. The CDR3 totals 15 residues. Germline CDR1 and CDR2: SGHTA and FQGNSA. CDR3 loop: CASRTGTGRNSPLHF. The CDR3 DNA is TGTGCCAGCAGAACCGGGACAGGGAGGAATTCACCCCTCCACTTT.

The genes are TRBV7-2 and TRBJ2-5; 7 bases are a match to TRBD2. V was pared by 5 bases and J by 0 bases, with 9 bases of the junction left unmatched. The length of the CDR3 is 16 residues. From germline, CDR1 is SGHTA and CDR2 FQGNSA. CDR3 residues: CASSVPIGGNQETQYF. The CDR3 nucleotides read TGTGCCAGCAGCGTCCCTATCGGGGGGAACCAAGAGACCCAGTACTTC.

The J gene is TRBJ1-1, the V gene TRBV9; D ambiguous. Germline values: CDR1 SGDLS, CDR2 YYNGEE. V was clipped by 4 bases and J by 8 bases, with 15 bases between them. CDR3 length: 13 amino acids. DNA of the CDR3: TGTGCCAGCAGCTCTAACTCACTATCAGAAGCTTTCTTT. Translated, it gives CASSSNSLSEAFF.

This clone turned up a few times. This rearrangement joins TRBV30 to TRBJ2-5, with a possible D match to TRBD2 (5 bases). This CDR3 region has 13 residues. Germline CDR1 reads GTSNPN; CDR2 reads SVGIG (reference sequence). Trimming took off 4 bases at V and 2 bases at J, with 11 bases between the two ends. Here the CDR3 DNA reads TGTGCCTGGACCCGGGGAACTCAAGAGACCCAGTACTTC. This translates into CAWTRGTQETQYF.

In its sample, this clone was seen a few times. The rearrangement joins TRBV10-3 to TRBJ2-7; TRBD1 aligns across 7 bases. The junction had 3 bases not matched to a gene; V was cut back by 2 bases and J by 5 bases. The CDR3 runs to 13 residues. Germline V gives CDR1 ENHRY, CDR2 SYGVKD. The CDR3: CAISERGTDEQYF. CDR3 nucleotides: TGTGCCATCAGTGAGAGGGGGACAGACGAGCAGTACTTC.

The V call is TRBV18, the J call TRBJ2-5, with 8 bases matching TRBD1. Germline CDR1 reads KGHSH; CDR2 reads LQKENI. Losses at the gene ends were 2 bases for V and 7 bases for J; bases not matched to a gene: 9. The CDR3 totals 15 residues. In DNA form, the CDR3 reads TGTGCCAGCTCACCAACCCCGGGACAGGATGTGACCCAGTACTTC. It yields the protein CASSPTPGQDVTQYF.

The chain is built from TRBV7-8 and TRBJ2-5, with 11 bases matching TRBD2. The CDR3 has 16 residues. Germline V gene lookup returns CDR1 SGHVS and CDR2 FQNEAQ. With 5 bases clipped from V and 1 base from J, the junction kept 6 bases outside the gene matches. The DNA of the CDR3 is TGTGCCAGCAGCATTCTAGCGGGGGGACTCCAAGAGACCCAGTACTTC. Amino acid sequence: CASSILAGGLQETQYF. The full variable domain, completed using reference TRBV7-8 and TRBJ2-5, is GAGVSQSPRYKVAKRGQDVALRCDPISGHVSLFWYQQALGQGPEFLTYFQNEAQLDKSGLPSDRFFAERPEGSVSTLKIQRTQQEDSAVYLCASSILAGGLQETQYFGPGTRLLVL.

This clone was picked up a small number of times. V usage is TRBV28 and J usage is TRBJ2-1; 8 bases agree with TRBD2. CDR1 and CDR2 (germline): MDHEN, SYDVKM. CDR3 length: 13 residues. The J segment lost 10 bases and the V segment lost 6 bases, leaving 8 bases of the junction unmatched. CDR3 protein: CASSPGLAEEQFF. CDR3 nucleotides: TGTGCCAGCAGCCCAGGACTAGCAGAGGAGCAGTTCTTC.

A few counts support this clone. The rearrangement joins TRBV7-9 to TRBJ1-6; perhaps TRBD1 as D (5 bases). Germline CDR1 reads SEHNR; CDR2 reads FQNEAQ (reference sequence). The CDR3 sequence is 16 residues long. Trimming took 5 bases from V and 7 from J, leaving 18 bases between them. The CDR3: CASSRGRGLRNSPLHF. The CDR3 nucleotides read TGTGCCAGCAGCAGAGGAAGGGGACTGAGAAATTCACCCCTCCACTTT.

This clone was counted many times. The rearrangement uses TRBV7-9 and TRBJ2-1; D may be TRBD2 (7 bases). Germline CDR1 SEHNR, CDR2 FQNEAQ (reference sequence). V lost 3 bases and J lost 9, with 18 bases in between. The CDR3 runs 15 residues. The CDR3 DNA follows: TGTGCCAGCAGCTTTTACGGGGGGCCAGGGGTTGAGCAGTTCTTC. This gives the protein CASSFYGGPGVEQFF.

This rearrangement joins TRBV9 to TRBJ1-1, with no clear D. This CDR3 is built from 15 residues. From germline, CDR1 is SGDLS and CDR2 YYNGEE. V lost 4 bases and J lost 4, with 17 bases in between. The CDR3 reads CASSTGGPRGTEAFF. The DNA for the CDR3 is TGTGCCAGCAGCACCGGCGGGCCACGCGGCACTGAAGCTTTCTTT.

The V and J genes are TRBV7-8 and TRBJ2-4, with 8 bases matching TRBD2. This CDR3 has 14 amino acids. Germline CDR1 SGHVS, CDR2 FQNEAQ. Germline trimming cut 7 bases from V and 8 bases from J; bases unmatched to any gene: 10. The CDR3 bases are TGTGCCAGCACCACCGGGGGGGGGAGGGACATTCAGTACTTC. The encoded protein is CASTTGGGRDIQYF.